The entry below describes one T cell receptor (beta chain). These data come from a study of blood T cell repertoires in COVID-19. Looking at the study overall: Acute and convalescent COVID-19 samples came from the United States, Italy and Spain. T cells, B-cell-depleted T cells, or PBMCs supplied cDNA or gDNA.

Libraries were prepared by immunoSEQ multiplex PCR; TCRdb keeps only in-frame clonotypes and omits some of them. The sample records 150,000 to 200,000 clones, 92% being singletons. The V gene's germline CDR1 is KGHSH and CDR2 LQKENI. This CDR3 contains 14 residues. V gave up 2 bases and J gave up 9 bases, with 14 bases separating them. Sequenced material: peripheral blood. The chain has TRBV18 and TRBJ1-5, with D uncertain. The sequence was collected from a young man with COVID-19, enrolled during active disease. CDR3: CASSPENRLMPQHF. As DNA, the CDR3 is TGTGCCAGCTCACCAGAGAATCGCCTGATGCCCCAGCATTTT.